This TCR beta chain appears in the sequencing data of a study of cytotoxic CD8 clonotypes in ibrutinib-treated CLL. Background on the study: After a median of around 70 months, roughly 15 patients stayed remitted and roughly 12 progressed; responses had been partial in 24 and complete in 2.

Depth targeted 1 in 200,000 to 1 in 1 million T cells, averaging 10x coverage per clonotype. Measured with immunoSEQ multiplex PCR; TCRdb has only the in-frame clones, and not every one. The data contain 330,000 or so clones, approximately 67% of them singletons. Comment on this clone: As yet, its antigen is unknown.

The study, taken as a whole, reports: Circulating CD8+ T-cell counts were tracked by baseline clonality, which exceeded that of age-matched healthy donors. Among the clonotypes, public ones were uncommon and contracted or held stable on treatment.

This sequence was found in a human donor with chronic lymphocytic leukemia. The sample in question was PBMCs, obtained after 36 months of ibrutinib treatment.

In DNA, the CDR3 is TGTGCCAGCTCACCAGTAAAGTCGGGACACCAAGAGACCCAGTACTTC. This gives the protein CASSPVKSGHQETQYF. This sequence joins TRBV18 and TRBJ2-5, with D possibly being TRBD1 or TRBD2 (5 bases each). CDR3 size: 16 residues. V was pared by 2 bases and J by 0 bases, with 13 bases between. Germline CDR1 and CDR2: KGHSH and LQKENI.